The TCR beta chain described here comes from a study of CD8 T cells in Susac syndrome. Reverse transcription of roughly 0.45 to 1 ug RNA used random hexamers. immunoSEQ multiplex PCR amplified TCR beta CDR3 across 54 Vbeta, 13 Jbeta. Each CDR3 protein is one row after TCRdb ran MiXCR on the immunoSEQ multiplex PCR reads. This sample has a few hundred thousand distinct CDR3 sequences, with 85% found just once. Germline V gene sequence: CDR1 SNHLY, CDR2 FYNNEI. The CDR3 has 13 amino acids. V was pared by 6 bases and J by 0 bases, with 1 base of the junction left unmatched. The patients serving as multiple sclerosis controls were treatment-naive. They had stable or active relapsing-remitting disease and fulfilled revised McDonald criteria. In its sample, this clonotype was seen a few times.

Specimen: CD8+ T cells from PBMCs. This clonotype was sampled from a human donor with multiple sclerosis. V and J are TRBV2 and TRBJ2-7; TRBD2 matches 8 bases. This CDR3 reads CASRLAASYEQYF. CDR3 DNA: TGTGCCAGCAGACTAGCGGCCTCCTACGAGCAGTACTTC. The full variable domain, rest sourced from reference TRBV2 and TRBJ2-7, is EPEVTQTPSHQVTQMGQEVILRCVPISNHLYFYWYRQILGQKVEFLVSFYNNEISEKSEIFDDQFSVERPDGSNFTLKIRSTKLEDSAMYFCASRLAASYEQYFGPGTRLTVT.